This TCR beta chain was captured by sequencing in a study of patients and donors after allogeneic stem cell transplantation. TCRdb independently ran MiXCR on the RT-PCR reads; one entry per CDR3 protein. Of roughly 150,000 distinct CDR3 sequences listed, 24% were seen once; the top ten hold roughly 25%. The CDR3 is made up of 15 amino acids. V was trimmed by 10 bases and J by 4 bases, leaving 20 bases between them. The chain links TRBV12-3 or TRBV12-4 to TRBJ2-1; TRBD2 is a possible D gene (6 bases). This sequence originates from a human donor who was either an allogeneic HSCT recipient or a stem cell or donor lymphocyte infusion donor (not recorded which). It is not recorded whose cells these are; they may come from a transplant donor. Sequencing was done on a sample of blood, either unsorted or a sorted T cell fraction (not recorded which). The CDR3 protein is CANSLGAGPYNEQFF. The CDR3 nucleotides read TGTGCCAACTCCCTGGGAGCGGGCCCTTACAATGAGCAGTTCTTC.